This TCR beta chain was sequenced during a study of CD8 T cells in ankylosing spondylitis. This clonotype was found many times. The antigen is unknown. Study outcomes and limitations: Characteristic, it appeared, of ankylosing spondylitis blood was a TCR beta motif of about eight highly homologous variants.

From germline, CDR1 is SEHNR and CDR2 FQNEAQ (reference sequence). The V end lost 5 bases, the J end lost 7 bases, and 15 bases lay between the germline ends. CDR3 length: 14 residues. TCRdb used MiXCR to reprocess the 5' RACE reads, holding one entry per CDR3 protein. The sample yields more than 400,000 distinct CDR3 sequences, about 5% seen once. This TCR came from a male donor with ankylosing spondylitis. V is TRBV7-9 and J is TRBJ2-1; D is perhaps TRBD1 (5 bases). Sequenced sample: blood, either unsorted or a sorted T cell fraction (not recorded which). This chain's CDR3 is CASSDQWGRNEQFF. In DNA form, the CDR3 reads TGTGCCAGCAGCGATCAATGGGGCAGGAATGAGCAGTTCTTC.